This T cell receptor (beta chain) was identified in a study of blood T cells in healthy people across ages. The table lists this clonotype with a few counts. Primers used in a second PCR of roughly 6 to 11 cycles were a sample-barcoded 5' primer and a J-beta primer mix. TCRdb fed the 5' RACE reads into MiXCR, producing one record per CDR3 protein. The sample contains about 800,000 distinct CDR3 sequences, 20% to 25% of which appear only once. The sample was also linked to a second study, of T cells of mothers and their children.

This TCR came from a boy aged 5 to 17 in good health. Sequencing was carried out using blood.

This CDR3 reads CASSPRPAGELKPNNEQFF. The CDR3 coding sequence is TGTGCCAGCAGCCCAAGACCAGCGGGCGAACTTAAACCGAACAATGAGCAGTTCTTC. The chain is built from TRBV7-3 and TRBJ2-1, with D possibly being TRBD2 (6 bases). The V gene's germline CDR1 is SGHTA and CDR2 FQGTGA. Trimming stripped 5 bases from V and 5 bases from J, with 28 bases between. The CDR3 totals 19 residues. Variable domain in full (rest from reference TRBV7-3 and TRBJ2-1): GAGVSQTPSNKVTEKGKYVELRCDPISGHTALYWYRQSLGQGPEFLIYFQGTGAADDSGLPNDRFFAVRPEGSVSTLKIQRTERGDSAVYLCASSPRPAGELKPNNEQFFGPGTRLTVL.